Following are 18 T cell receptor beta chains from one sample sequenced in a study of fetal regulatory T cell absence and autoimmunity. The assay was immunoSEQ multiplex PCR, and TCRdb's table has in-frame clones only and misses some. Among 95,000 to 100,000 clones listed, about 78% were seen once. The source material was pancreas tissue. The receptors shown here come from a male donor with IPEX syndrome.

The gene calls are TRBV4-1 and TRBJ1-3, with TRBD1 matching 7 bases. The germline gives CDR1 MGHRA, CDR2 YSYEKL. Trimming removed 6 bases from V and 0 bases from J; junction bases left unmatched: 5. The CDR3 has 15 residues. The CDR3: CASSWTGHSGNTIYF. The CDR3 DNA reads TGCGCCAGCAGTTGGACAGGCCACTCTGGAAACACCATATATTTT.

The table lists this clone with a count of one. The rearrangement links TRBV25-1 to TRBJ1-2; D call uncertain. Trimming took off 1 base at V and 4 bases at J, with 13 bases between the two ends. Germline-derived CDR1 and CDR2 are MGHDK and SYGVNS. The CDR3 loop spans 15 amino acids. CDR3 in amino acids: CASSEWKGGLYGYTF. In DNA form, the CDR3 reads TGTGCCAGCAGTGAATGGAAGGGAGGACTCTATGGCTACACCTTC.

CDR3 in amino acids: CASSLYAGYGETQYF. CDR3 nucleotide sequence: TGTGCCAGCAGTTTATATGCAGGGTATGGAGAGACCCAGTACTTC. The rearrangement links TRBV27 to TRBJ2-5, with D perhaps TRBD1 (5 bases). Trimming cost V 1 base and J 4 bases, with 13 bases left between them. The V gene's germline CDR1 is MNHEY and CDR2 SMNVEV (reference sequence). This CDR3 contains 15 residues.

In nucleotides, the CDR3 is TGTGCCAGCAGCTATCTCAGGGACACTGAAGCTTTCTTT. Translation gives CASSYLRDTEAFF. The rearrangement uses TRBV27 and TRBJ1-1; a possible D gene is TRBD1 (5 bases). This CDR3 has 13 amino acids. Looked up from germline, CDR1 is MNHEY and CDR2 is SMNVEV (reference sequence). V was clipped by 6 bases and J by 3 bases, with 11 bases between them.

The chain employs TRBV18 and TRBJ1-4; the D gene is possibly TRBD1 (5 bases). Germline CDR1 and CDR2: KGHSH and LQKENI. The CDR3 is 14 residues long. Trimming shortened V by 2 bases and J by 7 bases, and 11 bases separated the two germline ends. CDR3 in DNA: TGTGCCAGCTCACCAGGGGCGGCGGGTGAAAAACTGTTTTTT. Its translation: CASSPGAAGEKLFF.

This clone has only one observation. The chain couples TRBV30 to TRBJ1-1; a possible D gene is TRBD1 (5 bases). The germline gives CDR1 GTSNPN, CDR2 SVGIG (reference sequence). Trimming removed 5 bases from V and 1 base from J, with 11 bases in between. CDR3 length: 13 amino acids. The CDR3 spells CAWGDSWNTEAFF. CDR3 coding DNA: TGTGCCTGGGGGGACTCCTGGAACACTGAAGCTTTCTTT.

V gene TRBV25-1 combines with J gene TRBJ2-1; TRBD2 matches 7 bases. V was pared by 4 bases and J by 2 bases, with 2 bases of the junction left unmatched. This CDR3 contains 14 residues. From germline, CDR1 is MGHDK and CDR2 SYGVNS. CDR3 loop: CASSASGPYNEQFF. DNA for the CDR3: TGTGCCAGCAGTGCTAGCGGTCCCTACAATGAGCAGTTCTTC.

This clone came up a few times. The chain uses TRBV19 and TRBJ1-5; perhaps TRBD1 as D (6 bases). The CDR3 sequence is 16 residues long. Germline lookup yields CDR1 LNHDA and CDR2 SQIVND (reference sequence). The V and J ends lost 7 bases and 0 bases respectively, with 16 bases between them. The CDR3 nucleotides are TGTGCCAGTACCGGCGGGGGGCCTTATAGCAATCAGCCCCAGCATTTT. It translates to CASTGGGPYSNQPQHF.

A single count supports this clone. The rearrangement links TRBV2 to TRBJ1-1; D remains ambiguous. In germline, CDR1 is SNHLY, CDR2 FYNNEI. CDR3 length: 14 amino acids. Between the trimmed V and J ends, which lost 4 bases and 4 bases, there was a span of 13 bases. CDR3 DNA: TGTGCCAGCAGTGTGGAGGGAGGGAGCACTGAAGCTTTCTTT. This encodes CASSVEGGSTEAFF.

The chain is built from TRBV6-5 and TRBJ2-7, with D unclear. Per the germline V gene, CDR1 is MNHEY and CDR2 is SVGAGI. CDR3 length: 13 amino acids. Trimming took 0 bases from V and 5 from J, leaving 8 bases between them. The CDR3 sequence: CASSYSLVDEQYF. CDR3 coding DNA: TGTGCCAGCAGTTACTCGTTGGTGGACGAGCAGTACTTC.

The chain couples TRBV7-9 to TRBJ2-3; 11 nucleotides align to TRBD2. Germline-derived CDR1 and CDR2 are SEHNR and FQNEAQ (reference sequence). The CDR3 has 16 amino acids. The V gene end was trimmed by 5 bases and the J gene end by 2 bases; junction bases not matched to a gene: 6. The CDR3 sequence: CASSRRTSGYTDTQYF. In DNA, the CDR3 is TGTGCCAGCAGCCGCAGGACTAGCGGGTACACAGATACGCAGTATTTT.

In its sample, this clone is medium-sized. The V call is TRBV7-9, the J call TRBJ2-4; tentative D call: TRBD1 (5 bases). CDR3 length: 13 residues. V was clipped by 0 bases and J by 5 bases, with 5 bases between them. Per the germline V gene, CDR1 is SEHNR and CDR2 is FQNEAQ (reference sequence). The CDR3, as DNA: TGTGCCAGCAGCTTAGCAGGGGAAAACATTCAGTACTTC. Its protein product is CASSLAGENIQYF.

CDR3 sequence (DNA): TGTGCCAGTAGTATAGACAGCACAGATACGCAGTATTTT. As protein: CASSIDSTDTQYF. The chain combines TRBV19 with TRBJ2-3; no firm D call. CDR1 and CDR2 from the germline V gene are LNHDA and SQIVND (reference sequence). This CDR3 region has 13 residues. Trimming took 0 bases from V and 0 from J, leaving 1 base between them.

This clone has only one observation. V gene TRBV7-6 combines with J gene TRBJ2-7; TRBD2 aligns across 10 bases. CDR3 length: 16 residues. V dropped 5 bases and J dropped 4; count of bases not matched to a gene: 11. Germline lookup yields CDR1 SGHVS and CDR2 FNYEAQ. This chain's CDR3 is CASSPSGGLAVYEQYF. CDR3 sequence (DNA): TGTGCCAGCAGCCCCTCGGGTGGACTAGCGGTTTACGAGCAGTACTTC.

The V call is TRBV27, the J call TRBJ2-5; 9 bases map to TRBD2. V shed 2 bases, J shed 4 bases, and the junction held 2 bases outside the gene matches. The CDR3 loop spans 14 amino acids. Germline values: CDR1 MNHEY, CDR2 SMNVEV (reference sequence). The CDR3 protein is CASSLTLAGETQYF. CDR3 DNA sequence: TGTGCCAGCAGTTTAACACTAGCGGGAGAGACCCAGTACTTC.

V usage is TRBV5-1 and J usage is TRBJ1-1, with 8 bases that match TRBD1. The CDR3 contains 14 residues. Per the germline V gene, CDR1 is SGHRS and CDR2 is YFSETQ. With V trimmed by 3 bases and J by 4 bases, 5 bases remained unmatched. The CDR3 DNA sequence: TGCGCCAGCAGCTCCGGACAGGGCGGCACTGAAGCTTTCTTT. Its protein is CASSSGQGGTEAFF. The full variable domain, its missing parts supplied by reference TRBV5-1 and TRBJ1-1, is KAGVTQTPRYLIKTRGQQVTLSCSPISGHRSVSWYQQTPGQGLQFLFEYFSETQRNKGNFPGRFSGRQFSNSRSEMNVSTLELGDSALYLCASSSGQGGTEAFFGQGTRLTVV.

The chain has TRBV2 and TRBJ1-6; D remains unclear. Trimming left V 1 base short and J 10 bases short, with 8 bases between. This CDR3 contains 13 residues. Germline values: CDR1 SNHLY, CDR2 FYNNEI. The CDR3 nucleotides are TGTGCCAGCAGTGAAGATCGGGGATCACCCCTCCACTTT. This sequence encodes CASSEDRGSPLHF.

The chain carries TRBV27 and TRBJ2-7, with 12 bases matching TRBD1. V trimming: 6 bases; J trimming: 6 bases; junction bases outside the gene matches: 3. Germline CDR1 and CDR2: MNHEY and SMNVEV (reference sequence). The CDR3 has 13 amino acids. The CDR3 DNA is TGTGCCAGCAGCCGGGACAGGGGGCGCGAGCAGTACTTC. Protein sequence: CASSRDRGREQYF.